This TCR beta chain was found in a study of blood T cell repertoires in COVID-19. This CDR3 region has 18 residues. Trimming at V came to 5 bases and at J to 0 bases, leaving 7 bases not matched to a gene. Germline V lookup: CDR1 SGHNT, CDR2 YENEEA. Libraries were prepared by immunoSEQ multiplex PCR; TCRdb keeps only in-frame clonotypes and omits some of them. The sample contains about 270,000 clones, around 89% of which appear only once. V and J are TRBV11-3 and TRBJ2-3; TRBD2 matches 14 bases. The TCR comes from a woman aged 18 to 35 who had recovered from COVID-19. The specimen was PBMCs or T cells enriched from blood (not recorded which). This CDR3 is CASSLGLAGGASTDTQYF. CDR3 DNA: TGTGCCAGCAGCCTCGGACTAGCGGGGGGAGCTAGCACAGATACGCAGTATTTT.